These 5 T cell receptor beta chains were sequenced from one sample in a study of T cell responses to AZD1222 COVID-19 vaccine. Using immunoSEQ multiplex PCR, the repertoire was profiled, and TCRdb retains in-frame clones only, with some absent. The sample yields about 160,000 clones, 88% seen once. The material was peripheral blood, obtained 28 days after the second AZD1222 dose. These receptors were collected from an adult who received the AZD1222 COVID-19 vaccine.

The chain has TRBV4-3 and TRBJ1-2; tentative D call: TRBD1 (5 bases). Deletions cut 0 bases from V and 7 bases from J, with 15 bases between. The CDR3 runs 15 residues. Germline V gene lookup returns CDR1 LGHNA and CDR2 YSLEER. The CDR3: CASSQDFGTSSGYTF. Written as DNA, the CDR3 is TGCGCCAGCAGCCAAGACTTCGGGACTTCCTCTGGCTACACCTTC.

The V call is TRBV9, the J call TRBJ2-1; a possible D gene is TRBD2 (6 bases). This CDR3 contains 15 residues. The V end lost 9 bases, the J end lost 0 bases, and 16 bases lay between the germline ends. CDR1 and CDR2 from the germline V gene are SGDLS and YYNGEE. In DNA form, the CDR3 reads TGTGCCACCTCACTAGCAGGGAGCTCCTACAATGAGCAGTTCTTC. Residues: CATSLAGSSYNEQFF.

A single count supports this clone. The chain recombines TRBV9 with TRBJ1-6; D gene unclear. Deletions cut 0 bases from V and 0 bases from J, with 10 bases between. The CDR3 is 17 residues long. Germline V gene lookup returns CDR1 SGDLS and CDR2 YYNGEE. CDR3 in DNA: TGTGCCAGCAGCGTAGGAGGAGGGAGCTCCTATAATTCACCCCTCCACTTT. Encoded protein: CASSVGGGSSYNSPLHF. The full variable domain, completed using reference TRBV9 and TRBJ1-6, is DSGVTQTPKHLITATGQRVTLRCSPRSGDLSVYWYQQSLDQGLQFLIQYYNGEERAKGNILERFSAQQFPDLHSELNLSSLELGDSALYFCASSVGGGSSYNSPLHFGNGTRLTVT.

V is TRBV11-2 and J is TRBJ2-1, with D perhaps matching TRBD1 or TRBD2 (6 bases each). V was cut by 8 bases and J by 0 bases, with 11 bases left in between. The CDR3 runs 14 residues. Per germline, CDR1 SGHAT and CDR2 FQNNGV. DNA of the CDR3: TGTGCCAGCCGGGGGCAAAGCTCCTACAATGAGCAGTTCTTC. Amino acids: CASRGQSSYNEQFF.

V is TRBV14 and J is TRBJ1-6; D is uncertain. The CDR3 loop spans 13 amino acids. In germline, CDR1 is SGHDN, CDR2 FVKESK. V was cut by 3 bases and J by 11 bases, with 11 bases left in between. CDR3 in amino acids: CASSQLGNAPLHF. Written as DNA, the CDR3 is TGTGCCAGCAGCCAGTTAGGAAATGCACCCCTCCACTTT.